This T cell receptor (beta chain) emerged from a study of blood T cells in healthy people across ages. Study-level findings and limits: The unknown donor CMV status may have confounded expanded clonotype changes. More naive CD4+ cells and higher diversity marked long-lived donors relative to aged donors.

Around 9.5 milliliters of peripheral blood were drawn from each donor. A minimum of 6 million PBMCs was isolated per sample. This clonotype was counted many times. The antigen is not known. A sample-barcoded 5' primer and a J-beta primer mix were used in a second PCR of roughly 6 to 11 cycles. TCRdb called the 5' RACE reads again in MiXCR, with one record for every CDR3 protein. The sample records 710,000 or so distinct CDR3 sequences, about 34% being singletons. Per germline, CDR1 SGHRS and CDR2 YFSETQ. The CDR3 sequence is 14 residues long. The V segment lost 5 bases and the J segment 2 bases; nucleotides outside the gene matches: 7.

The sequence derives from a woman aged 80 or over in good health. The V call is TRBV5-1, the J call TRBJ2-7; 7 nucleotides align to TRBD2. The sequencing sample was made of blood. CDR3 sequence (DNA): TGCGCCAGCAGAGAGATGGGGGGGACCTACGAGCAGTACTTC. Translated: CASREMGGTYEQYF.